This T cell receptor (beta chain) is from a study of blood T cell repertoires in COVID-19. Study overall: There were acute and convalescent COVID-19 samples, and they came from the United States, Italy and Spain. T cells, B-cell-depleted T cells, or PBMCs provided the cDNA or gDNA that served as material.

CDR3 length equals 15 residues. The V segment lost 2 bases and the J segment 4 bases; nucleotides outside the gene matches: 7. The V gene's germline CDR1 is SGHAT and CDR2 FQNNGV. The table lists this clone with a count of one. Authors' methods: Nucleated cell number was recorded as an estimate derived from reference gene primer amplification. Profiling relied on immunoSEQ multiplex PCR, and the TCRdb table lists in-frame clones only, not all of them. The V and J calls and clone size come from that table; D and trimming were worked out from the DNA. The sample includes fewer than 85,000 clones, about 86% of them seen just once.

This sequence joins TRBV11-2 and TRBJ2-5; 7 bases agree with TRBD2. Sample: peripheral blood. The sequence was obtained from a woman aged 55-70 years with acute or convalescent COVID-19. In DNA form, the CDR3 reads TGTGCCAGCAGCTTATACCGGGGGGAGGGAGAGACCCAGTACTTC. Amino acid sequence: CASSLYRGEGETQYF.